Given below is one TCR beta chain in context. Germline loops: CDR1 SGHNT, CDR2 YENEEA. The CDR3 spans 13 residues. The junction had 3 bases not matched to a gene; V was cut back by 4 bases and J by 5 bases. The sample originates from a study of OX40 agonist ivuxolimab in advanced cancers. On the study more broadly: Patients undergoing dose escalation presented with hepatocellular carcinoma, melanoma, renal cell or head and neck cancer. Three patients, one with hepatocellular carcinoma and two with cutaneous melanoma, responded partially.

Anyone with autoimmune disease history or systemic immunosuppression was excluded. Sequencing used immunoSEQ multiplex PCR; TCRdb keeps in-frame clones, though not all of them. Of about 43,000 clones in the sample, about 93% were seen once. The specimen comprised CD4+ or CD8+ T cells sorted from blood, sampled in a trial of the OX40 agonist ivuxolimab. This sequence was found in an adult with an advanced solid tumor such as melanoma, head and neck, liver or kidney cancer. V is TRBV11-3 and J is TRBJ2-5; 8 bases are a match to TRBD2. This chain's CDR3 is CASSSSGGETQYF. The DNA for the CDR3 is TGTGCCAGCAGCTCGTCGGGAGGGGAGACCCAGTACTTC.